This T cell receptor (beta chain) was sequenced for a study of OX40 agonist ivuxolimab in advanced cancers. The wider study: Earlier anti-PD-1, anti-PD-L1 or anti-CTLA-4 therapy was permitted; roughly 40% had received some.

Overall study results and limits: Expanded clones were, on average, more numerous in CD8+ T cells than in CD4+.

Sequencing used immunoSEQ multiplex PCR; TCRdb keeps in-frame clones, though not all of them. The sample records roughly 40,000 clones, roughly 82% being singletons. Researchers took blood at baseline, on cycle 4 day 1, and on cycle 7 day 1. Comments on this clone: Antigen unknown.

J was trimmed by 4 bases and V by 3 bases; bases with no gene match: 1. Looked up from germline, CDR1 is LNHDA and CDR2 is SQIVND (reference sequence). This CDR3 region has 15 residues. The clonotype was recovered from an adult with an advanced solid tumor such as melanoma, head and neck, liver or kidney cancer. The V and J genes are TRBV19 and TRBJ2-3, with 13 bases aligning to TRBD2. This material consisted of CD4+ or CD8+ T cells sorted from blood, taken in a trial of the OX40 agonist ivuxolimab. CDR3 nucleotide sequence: TGTGCCAGTAGTATGGGGACTAGCGGGGCAGATACGCAGTATTTT. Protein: CASSMGTSGADTQYF.